The next 14 T cell receptor beta chains were all read from a single sample in a study of blood T cell repertoires in COVID-19. The assay was immunoSEQ multiplex PCR, and TCRdb's table has in-frame clones only and misses some. The table includes under 300,000 clones, 88% detected once. The source material was peripheral blood. Every receptor here comes from a woman in her forties who had recovered from COVID-19.

The rearrangement joins TRBV19 to TRBJ2-7; 8 bases are a match to TRBD2. The CDR3 contains 17 residues. The V and J ends lost 3 bases and 4 bases, in that order; junction bases with no gene match: 14. CDR1 and CDR2 (germline): LNHDA, SQIVND (reference sequence). The CDR3 region is CASSMITSGRVGYEQYF. In DNA, the CDR3 is TGTGCCAGTAGTATGATAACTAGCGGTCGAGTGGGGTACGAGCAGTACTTC. The full variable domain, with the rest looked up from reference TRBV19 and TRBJ2-7, is DGGITQSPKYLFRKEGQNVTLSCEQNLNHDAMYWYRQDPGQGLRLIYYSQIVNDFQKGDIAEGYSVSREKKESFPLTVTSAQKNPTAFYLCASSMITSGRVGYEQYFGPGTRLTVT.

The chain uses TRBV27 and TRBJ2-3, with 7 bases that match TRBD2. Unmatched junction bases numbered 5, after V lost 3 bases and J lost 2 bases. Germline V gives CDR1 MNHEY, CDR2 SMNVEV (reference sequence). The CDR3 runs 15 residues. The CDR3: CASSLGLADTDTQYF. CDR3 nucleotide sequence: TGTGCCAGCAGTTTGGGGCTAGCGGACACAGATACGCAGTATTTT.

This sequence joins TRBV10-2 and TRBJ2-1; TRBD2 matches at 8 bases. V lost 7 bases, J lost 5 bases, and 10 bases stayed unmatched. CDR3 size: 15 residues. CDR1 is WSHSY and CDR2 is SAAADI in the germline V gene. CDR3 in DNA: TGCGCCAGCACAGGTCGGACCGGGGGGGACAATGAGCAGTTCTTC. Encoded protein: CASTGRTGGDNEQFF.

V usage is TRBV20-1 and J usage is TRBJ2-7, with 9 bases fitting TRBD2. V lost 3 bases to trimming and J lost 2 bases; unmatched junction nucleotides: 8. The CDR3 extends over 15 amino acids. The germline gives CDR1 DFQATT, CDR2 SNEGSKA (reference sequence). The CDR3 region is CSASASGISAYEQYF. CDR3 nucleotides: TGCAGTGCTAGTGCTAGCGGGATCAGCGCCTACGAGCAGTACTTC.

This clone was seen more than once but under ten times. This chain joins TRBV19 and TRBJ1-4; 10 positions agree with TRBD1. The CDR3 loop spans 16 amino acids. V trimming: 4 bases; J trimming: 8 bases; junction bases outside the gene matches: 10. Germline assignment: CDR1 LNHDA and CDR2 SQIVND (reference sequence). Here the CDR3 DNA reads TGTGCCAGTAGTAAAGACAGGGGGCAGGGAGGCGAAAAACTGTTTTTT. Protein: CASSKDRGQGGEKLFF.

This clone was found once. The rearrangement links TRBV9 to TRBJ2-5, with TRBD2 matching 10 bases. The germline CDR1 and CDR2 sequences are SGDLS and YYNGEE. J lost 5 bases, V lost 3 bases, and 10 bases had no gene match. The CDR3 is 16 amino acids. Here the CDR3 DNA reads TGTGCCAGCAGCGCCATCAGCGGGAGGGCCGGGGAGACCCAGTACTTC. The encoded protein is CASSAISGRAGETQYF.

The rearrangement joins TRBV4-3 to TRBJ1-1, with TRBD1 identical over 12 bases. The germline V gene encodes CDR1 LGHNA and CDR2 YSLEER. The CDR3 extends over 17 amino acids. V was pared by 1 base and J by 5 bases, with 8 bases of the junction left unmatched. The CDR3 sequence is CASSQGPGTGGATEAFF. CDR3 DNA sequence: TGCGCCAGCAGCCAAGGTCCCGGGACAGGGGGCGCGACTGAAGCTTTCTTT.

This clone was detected once. The V and J genes are TRBV2 and TRBJ2-7; the D gene is possibly TRBD2 (7 bases). Germline CDR1 is SNHLY and CDR2 is FYNNEI. This CDR3 has 18 residues. Trimming removed 6 bases from V and 5 bases from J, with 29 bases in between. The CDR3 here is CASSPLWGGTPEGDEQYV. Here the CDR3 DNA reads TGTGCCAGCAGCCCCTTGTGGGGGGGGACCCCAGAGGGGGACGAGCAGTACGTC.

For this clone: Because it lacks the conserved phenylalanine or tryptophan at the end, this CDR3 is likely a read error. The limits of the CDR3 on the DNA are not certain, so only TCRdb's listed CDR3 is given. The CDR3 region is CASSTGTSGRAVL. The rearrangement uses TRBV5-6 and TRBJ2-7; the listed D gene, TRBD2, was not tested against the DNA. The CDR3 has 13 residues if both end residues are counted. Germline V lookup: CDR1 SGHDT, CDR2 YYEEEE.

The rearrangement links TRBV6-5 to TRBJ2-7; D is uncertain. CDR1 is MNHEY, CDR2 SVGAGI, per germline. The CDR3 runs to 14 residues. V gave up 6 bases and J gave up 3 bases, with 15 bases separating them. The chain's CDR3 is CASRPNTPYYEQYF. The CDR3 DNA reads TGTGCCAGCAGGCCAAACACCCCGTACTACGAGCAGTACTTC.

The CDR3 DNA follows: TGTGCCAGCAGCCCCGCCGGGCTAGCGGGAGTGGGCAATGAGCAGTTCTTC. It encodes CASSPAGLAGVGNEQFF. The gene calls are TRBV7-8 and TRBJ2-1; 10 bases are a match to TRBD2. The germline gives CDR1 SGHVS, CDR2 FQNEAQ. The CDR3 length is 17 residues. J was trimmed by 6 bases and V by 5 bases; bases with no gene match: 13. The full variable domain, completed using reference TRBV7-8 and TRBJ2-1, is GAGVSQSPRYKVAKRGQDVALRCDPISGHVSLFWYQQALGQGPEFLTYFQNEAQLDKSGLPSDRFFAERPEGSVSTLKIQRTQQEDSAVYLCASSPAGLAGVGNEQFFGPGTRLTVL.

V and J are TRBV10-2 and TRBJ2-5, with D uncertain. CDR1 is WSHSY, CDR2 SAAADI, per germline. V lost 6 bases to trimming and J lost 6 bases, with 11 bases between them. The CDR3 is 12 amino acids. The DNA of the CDR3 is TGCGCCAGCAGAGGTAGCCGGCAGACCCAGTACTTC. Encoded protein: CASRGSRQTQYF.

The J gene is TRBJ2-3, the V gene TRBV20-1, with TRBD2 as a possible D gene (5 bases). The CDR3 length is 11 residues. The germline V gene has CDR1 DFQATT and CDR2 SNEGSKA (reference sequence). Trimming pared 6 bases from V and 8 bases from J, leaving 12 bases between. The CDR3 here is CSASEGGTQYF. CDR3 coding DNA: TGCAGTGCGTCCGAGGGCGGTACGCAGTATTTT.

The genes are TRBV5-1 and TRBJ1-4; TRBD1 aligns across 7 bases. Unmatched junction bases numbered 5, after V lost 4 bases and J lost 8 bases. The length of the CDR3 is 13 residues. Germline values: CDR1 SGHRS, CDR2 YFSETQ. This chain's CDR3 is CASSPEGAEKLFF. DNA of the CDR3: TGCGCCAGCAGCCCCGAGGGGGCCGAAAAACTGTTTTTT.